Given below is one T cell receptor beta chain in context. CDR1 SGDLS and CDR2 YYNGEE come from the germline V gene. V dropped 0 bases and J dropped 6 bases, with 13 bases sitting between them. The length of the CDR3 is 15 residues. Authors' processing steps: From reference gene primer amplification, estimates of nucleated cell counts were derived. The assay was immunoSEQ multiplex PCR, and TCRdb's table has in-frame clones only and misses some. The DNA gave D and trimming, while V, J and clone size come from that table. The sample includes 85,000 to 95,000 clones, over 60% seen only once; the top ten take roughly 6.6%. The source of the sample is a study of blood T cell repertoires in COVID-19. As for the study in general: The origin of the acute and convalescent COVID-19 samples was the United States, Italy and Spain. Sample material is recorded as cDNA or gDNA derived from T cells, B-cell-depleted T cells, or PBMCs.

Sequenced: peripheral blood. This clonotype originated in a man aged 70-80 years with acute or convalescent COVID-19. The rearrangement links TRBV9 to TRBJ2-1, with D perhaps matching TRBD2 (5 bases). The CDR3 sequence is CASSVVKGVGNEQFF. CDR3 coding DNA: TGTGCCAGCAGCGTAGTTAAGGGAGTGGGCAATGAGCAGTTCTTC.